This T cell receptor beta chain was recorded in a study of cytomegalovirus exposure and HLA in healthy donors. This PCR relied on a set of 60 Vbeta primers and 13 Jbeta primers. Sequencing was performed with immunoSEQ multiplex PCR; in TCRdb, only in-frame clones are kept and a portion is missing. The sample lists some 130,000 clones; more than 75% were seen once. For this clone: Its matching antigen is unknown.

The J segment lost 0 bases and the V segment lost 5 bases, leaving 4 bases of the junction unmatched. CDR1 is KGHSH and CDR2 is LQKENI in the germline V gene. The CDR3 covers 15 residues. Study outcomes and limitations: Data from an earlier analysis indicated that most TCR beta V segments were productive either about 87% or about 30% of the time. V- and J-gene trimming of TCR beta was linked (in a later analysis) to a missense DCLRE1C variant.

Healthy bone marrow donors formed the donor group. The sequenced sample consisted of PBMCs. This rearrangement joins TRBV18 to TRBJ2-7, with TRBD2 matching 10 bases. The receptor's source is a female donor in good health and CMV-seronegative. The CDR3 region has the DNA TGTGCCAGCTCAGCTACTAGCGGGAACTCCTACGAGCAGTACTTC. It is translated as CASSATSGNSYEQYF.